Listed below are T cell receptor beta chains from one sample, sequenced in a study of cytomegalovirus exposure and HLA in healthy donors. This table comes from immunoSEQ multiplex PCR, and its TCRdb copy is limited to in-frame clones, with some not included. The sample includes 170,000 or so clones, 77% of them seen just once. The sequencing sample was made of PBMCs. The receptors here all came from a woman in her thirties in good health and CMV-seronegative. CDR3s include the opening cysteine and the closing phenylalanine or tryptophan.

V: TRBV19; CDR3: CASSFQGNTEAFF
V: TRBV5-1; CDR3: CASSLGQGRESPLHF
V: TRBV6-1; CDR3: CASTTRVTSSYEQYF
V: TRBV27; CDR3: CASTPSSPGTGFGETQYF
V: TRBV29-1; CDR3: CSVGQLAQETQYF
V: TRBV11-2; CDR3: CASRHRAGGSYNEQFF
V: TRBV4-3; CDR3: CASSQDRTPYNEQFF
V: TRBV2; CDR3: CASSRQGVEAEAFF
V: TRBV7-8; CDR3: CASSLVAGTSYEQYF
V: TRBV6-1; CDR3: CASSEGQGFIGGYTF
V: TRBV4-1; CDR3: CASSLARVGAGELFF
V: TRBV6-5; CDR3: CASSYANHYEQYF
V: TRBV6-5; CDR3: CASRNRGFEAFF
V: TRBV27; CDR3: CASSLRPGTSGSWLYNEQFF
V: TRBV28; CDR3: CASTAPGSWGNQPQHF
V: TRBV4-3; CDR3: CASSHRLAESYEQYF
V: TRBV10-1; CDR3: CASSEVLNNEQFF
V: TRBV6-5; CDR3: CASSYGPTGGRTQQFF
V: TRBV18; CDR3: CASSSRQGASGYTF
V: TRBV4-3; CDR3: CASSQNLDRYYGYTF
V: TRBV19; CDR3: CASSFGNTGELFF
V: TRBV7-6; CDR3: CASSPSYQETQYF
V: TRBV5-4; CDR3: CASSLGARGIMNEKLFF
V: TRBV6-4; CDR3: CASSYTFGRTYNEQFF
V: TRBV27; CDR3: CASSPTWTSGSSYNEQFF
V: TRBV6-1; CDR3: CASSPPTTRNTEAFF
V: TRBV15; CDR3: CATSRDRDRGVDTQYF
V: TRBV29-1; CDR3: CSVGQAPGYTF
V: TRBV7-8; CDR3: CASSLQGTNTEAFF
V: TRBV4-1; CDR3: CASSPTSTGELFF
V: TRBV9; CDR3: CASSVVSAGGGELFF
V: TRBV5-1; CDR3: CASSPLGGGMNTEAFF
V: TRBV5-8; CDR3: CASSLGQGWDEQYF
V: TRBV7-8; CDR3: CASSLGQGVDEQYF
V: TRBV11-2; CDR3: CASRGLRVNYGYPF
V: TRBV5-1; CDR3: CASSLAQGQETQYF
V: TRBV19; CDR3: CASTDRGSGNTIYF
V: TRBV19; CDR3: CASRVRTGNSYEQYF
V: TRBV4-2; CDR3: CASSPETGGREKLFF
V: TRBV27; CDR3: CASSGEWGEGGYTF
V: TRBV9; CDR3: CASSQGARNTEAFF
V: TRBV7-9; CDR3: CASSSSGTTGNQPQHF
V: TRBV5-1; CDR3: CASSLMTGLAGFYEQYF
V: TRBV6-1; CDR3: CASSEGDRNYGYTF
V: TRBV7-8; CDR3: CASSQSPRIYGYTF